This TCR beta chain derives from a study of patients and donors after allogeneic stem cell transplantation. Germline CDR1 reads DFQATT; CDR2 reads SNEGSKA (reference sequence). V lost 5 bases and J 4 bases, leaving 12 bases between the germline ends. The CDR3 contains 13 residues. TCRdb analysed the RT-PCR reads with MiXCR anew, one entry per CDR3 protein. Of more than 850,000 distinct CDR3 sequences in the sample, 15% to 20% were seen once. The sequence was obtained from a human donor who was either an allogeneic HSCT recipient or a stem cell or donor lymphocyte infusion donor (not recorded which). It is not recorded whose cells these are; they may come from a transplant donor. The sequenced sample was blood, either unsorted or a sorted T cell fraction (not recorded which). V is TRBV20-1 and J is TRBJ2-4, with a weak D call TRBD1 (5 bases). The CDR3 spells CSAESSGKNIQYF. The CDR3 DNA follows: TGCAGTGCTGAAAGTTCAGGGAAAAACATTCAGTACTTC.